One T cell receptor beta chain is described in this entry. Antigen: not known. Other DNA sequences in the sample encode the same CDR3. The V segment lost 1 base and the J segment 0 bases; nucleotides outside the gene matches: 1. The CDR3 is 15 amino acids. Germline V gene data show CDR1 as SGHTA and CDR2 as FQGNSA. The data derive from a study of shared clonotypes between healthy human individuals. Study-level information: For every donor, three CD4 naive, three CD4 memory, two CD8 naive and one CD8 memory plates were used. Regarding the study as a whole: The low donor count limited represented genetic and exposure-history diversity. Generation probabilities of non-shared clonotypes were lower (relative to those shared by all four donors).

In replicate PCRs of sorted subsets, approximately 190 ng DNA, approximately 30,000 T cell genomes, was used. TCRdb's table, derived via immunoSEQ multiplex PCR, lists solely in-frame clones and lacks some. The table records some 1.1 million clones, 77% of them present only once. The clonotype comes from a young man in good health. Some clones in this sample may be carry-over from other donors' samples. Material for sequencing was memory CD4+ T cells from PBMCs. The subset: CD45RA-negative fraction. This chain uses TRBV7-2 with TRBJ1-1; 8 nucleotides match TRBD1. CDR3 sequence reads: CASSLGQGMNTEAFF. The CDR3 region has the DNA TGTGCCAGCAGCTTAGGACAGGGGATGAACACTGAAGCTTTCTTT. Full variable domain (outside the CDR3, taken from reference TRBV7-2 and TRBJ1-1): GAGVSQSPSNKVTEKGKDVELRCDPISGHTALYWYRQSLGQGLEFLIYFQGNSAPDKSGLPSDRFSAERTGGSVSTLTIQRTQQEDSAVYLCASSLGQGMNTEAFFGQGTRLTVV.